The next 30 T cell receptor beta chains were all read from a single sample in a study of control samples from healthy donors and cancer patients. Method: immunoSEQ multiplex PCR; TCRdb's copy keeps in-frame clones and lacks some. The data contain 150,000 to 200,000 clones, roughly 92% of them singletons. Sequencing used blood. These receptors originate from a man younger than 40 in good health.

V usage is TRBV25-1 and J usage is TRBJ1-5; the match to TRBD1 covers 11 bases. V shed 2 bases and J 8 bases; nucleotides not matched to a gene: 11. The V gene's germline CDR1 is MGHDK and CDR2 SYGVNS. This CDR3 region has 17 residues. The CDR3 here is CASSEGPGQGVGKPQHF. Here the CDR3 DNA reads TGTGCCAGCAGTGAAGGACCGGGACAGGGGGTAGGTAAGCCCCAGCATTTT.

The chain joins TRBV7-2 to TRBJ2-3, with 8 positions matching TRBD2. CDR1 is SGHTA, CDR2 FQGNSA, per germline. The CDR3 is 14 amino acids. Trimming took 4 bases from V and 0 from J; bases not matched to a gene: 0. CDR3 sequence: CASSSSGSTDTQYF. CDR3 nucleotide sequence: TGTGCCAGCAGCTCTAGCGGGAGCACAGATACGCAGTATTTT.

The chain recombines TRBV30 with TRBJ2-4, with D possibly TRBD1 on 5 matching bases. V was clipped by 4 bases and J by 1 base, with 11 bases between them. The germline V gene encodes CDR1 GTSNPN and CDR2 SVGIG (reference sequence). The CDR3 extends over 14 amino acids. CDR3 coding DNA: TGTGCCTGGAATCCAGGGATGGCCAAAAACATTCAGTACTTC. Residues: CAWNPGMAKNIQYF.

V gene TRBV2 combines with J gene TRBJ2-5, with TRBD1 as a possible D gene (6 bases). CDR1 and CDR2 (germline): SNHLY, FYNNEI. V lost 5 bases, J lost 2 bases, and 15 bases lay in between. The CDR3 extends over 15 amino acids. CDR3 DNA sequence: TGTGCCAGCAGTACACCCCCAGGGGTTCAAGAGACCCAGTACTTC. Its translation: CASSTPPGVQETQYF. Complete variable domain (other parts from reference TRBV2 and TRBJ2-5): EPEVTQTPSHQVTQMGQEVILRCVPISNHLYFYWYRQILGQKVEFLVSFYNNEISEKSEIFDDQFSVERPDGSNFTLKIRSTKLEDSAMYFCASSTPPGVQETQYFGPGTRLLVL.

The chain employs TRBV2 and TRBJ1-2, with D perhaps matching TRBD1 (6 bases). This CDR3 spans 14 amino acids. Trimming shortened V by 2 bases and J by 4 bases, and 11 bases separated the two germline ends. CDR1 and CDR2 (germline): SNHLY, FYNNEI. CDR3 nucleotide sequence: TGTGCCAGCAGTGAATTAGGGGGGTTCTATGGCTACACCTTC. It specifies CASSELGGFYGYTF.

The chain employs TRBV15 and TRBJ2-5; D unclear. Trimming shortened V by 6 bases and J by 7 bases, and 15 bases separated the two germline ends. CDR3 length: 13 residues. Germline loops: CDR1 LNHNV, CDR2 YYDKDF (reference sequence). CDR3 DNA sequence: TGTGCCACCAGATCAGGCGGAATAGGGACCCAGTACTTC. Translating gives CATRSGGIGTQYF.

This chain links TRBV4-1 with TRBJ1-2, with unresolved D. The CDR3 contains 14 residues. V was clipped by 4 bases and J by 7 bases, with 16 bases between them. Germline CDR1 MGHRA, CDR2 YSYEKL. DNA of the CDR3: TGCGCCAGCAGCCGAATGTACGACCTCTTTGGCTACACCTTC. The encoded protein is CASSRMYDLFGYTF.

The CDR3 loop reads CAIRVRGAGELFF. The CDR3 DNA sequence: TGTGCCATCAGAGTTAGAGGAGCCGGGGAGCTGTTTTTT. The chain recombines TRBV10-3 with TRBJ2-2; D remains unclear. CDR1 is ENHRY and CDR2 is SYGVKD in the germline V gene. The germline V and J ends were trimmed by 6 bases and 6 bases, with 11 bases remaining between them. CDR3 length: 13 amino acids.

The chain links TRBV11-3 to TRBJ1-6; 7 bases are a match to TRBD1. The CDR3 spans 14 residues. With 6 bases clipped from V and 2 bases from J, the junction kept 1 base outside the gene matches. Germline-derived CDR1 and CDR2 are SGHNT and YENEEA. The CDR3 region has the DNA TGTGCCAGCAGTCAGGGGGCCTATAATTCACCCCTCCACTTT. This translates into CASSQGAYNSPLHF.

CDR3 coding DNA: TGTGCCAGCAGCTCCAACTACCGGGGACAGACAACTAATGAAAAACTGTTTTTT. It translates to CASSSNYRGQTTNEKLFF. V usage is TRBV7-9 and J usage is TRBJ1-4; 7 bases align to TRBD1. Losses at the gene ends were 4 bases for V and 0 bases for J; bases not matched to a gene: 11. The CDR3 is 18 amino acids. Germline V lookup: CDR1 SEHNR, CDR2 FQNEAQ (reference sequence).

A remark on this clone: A junction end diverges from the germline sequence, so it may reflect a read error. The V call is TRBV9, the J call TRBJ2-5, with 7 bases fitting TRBD2. This CDR3 contains 14 residues. Germline CDR1 reads SGDLS; CDR2 reads YYNGEE. The CDR3 sequence: CASNVAGFQETQYF. CDR3 bases: TGTGCCAGCAACGTAGCGGGCTTCCAAGAGACCCAGTACTTC.

This clone was seen just once. The chain is built from TRBV7-3 and TRBJ2-2, with 8 bases fitting TRBD2. V dropped 3 bases and J dropped 7; count of bases not matched to a gene: 10. Per germline, CDR1 SGHTA and CDR2 FQGTGA. This CDR3 is built from 16 residues. The CDR3 here is CASSFGGSGVSGELFF. In DNA form, the CDR3 reads TGTGCCAGCAGCTTTGGGGGTAGCGGGGTCAGCGGGGAGCTGTTTTTT.

The gene calls are TRBV27 and TRBJ1-4; D is possibly TRBD1 (6 bases). V lost 7 bases and J 8 bases, leaving 26 bases between the germline ends. Germline lookup yields CDR1 MNHEY and CDR2 SMNVEV (reference sequence). This CDR3 contains 17 residues. The CDR3 region is CASKGGLGGERGEKLFF. CDR3 sequence (DNA): TGTGCCAGCAAGGGGGGCTTAGGCGGGGAACGAGGGGAAAAACTGTTTTTT. Together with reference TRBV27 and TRBJ1-4, the CDR3 gives the full variable domain: EAQVTQNPRYLITVTGKKLTVTCSQNMNHEYMSWYRQDPGLGLRQIYYSMNVEVTDKGDVPEGYKVSRKEKRNFPLILESPSPNQTSLYFCASKGGLGGERGEKLFFGSGTQLSVL.

The V call is TRBV12-3 or TRBV12-4, the J call TRBJ1-5; D is perhaps TRBD1 (6 bases). V was cut by 8 bases and J by 3 bases, with 11 bases left in between. The CDR3 spans 13 residues. The CDR3 coding sequence is TGTGCCAGCGCGGACAGCCTCAATCAGCCCCAGCATTTT. Amino acid sequence: CASADSLNQPQHF.

The genes are TRBV5-1 and TRBJ1-4, with 9 bases that match TRBD1. Germline V gene sequence: CDR1 SGHRS, CDR2 YFSETQ. This CDR3 spans 15 amino acids. The junction had 9 bases not matched to a gene; V was cut back by 2 bases and J by 10 bases. This chain's CDR3 is CASSFTGTGYGKLFF. The CDR3 bases are TGCGCCAGCAGCTTTACCGGGACAGGGTACGGAAAACTGTTTTTT.

This chain joins TRBV11-3 and TRBJ2-2; D is unclear. Trimming left V 4 bases short and J 6 bases short, with 6 bases between. Looked up from germline, CDR1 is SGHNT and CDR2 is YENEEA. This CDR3 has 12 amino acids. The CDR3 nucleotides are TGTGCCAGCAGCTCCATCCCCGGGGAGCTGTTTTTT. Translating it yields CASSSIPGELFF.

As DNA, the CDR3 is TGCGCCAGCAGCTTGACGGGGGCGGACACTGAAGCTTTCTTT. Protein: CASSLTGADTEAFF. The V call is TRBV5-1, the J call TRBJ1-1; D may be TRBD1 (6 bases). This CDR3 spans 14 amino acids. Germline V gene sequence: CDR1 SGHRS, CDR2 YFSETQ. Trimming shortened V by 1 base and J by 3 bases, and 10 bases separated the two germline ends.

Comments on this clone: Other DNA sequences within the sample encode an identical CDR3. The CDR3 coding sequence is TGTGCCAGCAGTACCAGGGGTTCTGGAAACACCATATATTTT. Translation gives CASSTRGSGNTIYF. This sequence joins TRBV6-5 and TRBJ1-3; tentatively, D is TRBD1 (6 bases). Trimming shortened V by 5 bases and J by 1 base, and 9 bases separated the two germline ends. CDR3 length: 14 residues. Looked up from germline, CDR1 is MNHEY and CDR2 is SVGAGI.

This chain uses TRBV19 with TRBJ1-6; the D gene is possibly TRBD1 (6 bases). This CDR3 spans 18 amino acids. Germline V gene lookup returns CDR1 LNHDA and CDR2 SQIVND (reference sequence). Trimming shortened V by 7 bases and J by 3 bases, and 22 bases separated the two germline ends. As DNA, the CDR3 is TGTGCCAGTACCGTATCGGGGCCTGGGACAATCTATAATTCACCCCTCCACTTT. Protein sequence: CASTVSGPGTIYNSPLHF.

The chain is built from TRBV7-9 and TRBJ2-3; D gene uncertain. CDR3 length: 15 amino acids. Germline V gene data show CDR1 as SEHNR and CDR2 as FQNEAQ (reference sequence). With 6 bases removed from V and 0 bases from J, the gap between germline ends came to 13 bases. The CDR3 region is CASSRRTGSTDTQYF. CDR3 in DNA: TGTGCCAGCAGTCGAAGGACCGGTAGCACAGATACGCAGTATTTT.

The chain is built from TRBV27 and TRBJ1-1; D uncertain. The germline V gene encodes CDR1 MNHEY and CDR2 SMNVEV (reference sequence). The CDR3 contains 14 residues. Trimming shortened V by 2 bases and J by 5 bases, and 12 bases separated the two germline ends. The chain's CDR3 is CASSLLTPVTEAFF. The CDR3 region has the DNA TGTGCCAGCAGTTTACTGACTCCCGTAACTGAAGCTTTCTTT.

CDR3 DNA sequence: TGTGCCAGCAGTCATGGGGGTACGAGAGAGACTGAAGCTTTCTTT. Translating it yields CASSHGGTRETEAFF. The V gene is TRBV28, the J gene TRBJ1-1, with a weak D call TRBD1 (5 bases). Trimming pared 5 bases from V and 5 bases from J, leaving 18 bases between. The germline V gene encodes CDR1 MDHEN and CDR2 SYDVKM. This CDR3 contains 15 residues.

V and J are TRBV27 and TRBJ1-2; 7 positions match TRBD1. Trimming removed 3 bases from V and 4 bases from J; junction bases left unmatched: 5. Looked up from germline, CDR1 is MNHEY and CDR2 is SMNVEV (reference sequence). This CDR3 comprises 14 residues. This CDR3 is CASSLAGGSYGYTF. The DNA for the CDR3 is TGTGCCAGCAGTTTGGCAGGGGGGAGCTATGGCTACACCTTC.

In DNA, the CDR3 is TGTGCCAGCAGCCCGGGACAACTTCAGTTCTTC. As protein: CASSPGQLQFF. This sequence joins TRBV3-1 (or the pseudogene TRBV3-2) and TRBJ2-1; tentative D call: TRBD1 (6 bases). The CDR3 runs to 11 residues. Germline loops: CDR1 LGHDT, CDR2 YNNKEL (reference sequence). Between the trimmed V and J ends, which lost 4 bases and 13 bases, there was a span of 11 bases.

The rearrangement joins TRBV2 to TRBJ1-1; TRBD1 matches 8 bases. CDR1 and CDR2 (germline): SNHLY, FYNNEI. V dropped 5 bases and J dropped 10; count of bases not matched to a gene: 6. The CDR3 is 12 amino acids. In nucleotides, the CDR3 is TGTGCCAGCAGTCCGGACAGGGCTGGAGCTTTCTTT. This translates into CASSPDRAGAFF.

The chain is built from TRBV28 and TRBJ1-5; D remains ambiguous. The CDR3 contains 16 residues. Germline V lookup: CDR1 MDHEN, CDR2 SYDVKM. V was cut by 3 bases and J by 2 bases, with 14 bases left in between. The CDR3 nucleotides are TGTGCCAGCAGTTTTGTCGCAGGAGGAGGCAATCAGCCCCAGCATTTT. This translates into CASSFVAGGGNQPQHF.

This clone was seen only once. The chain uses TRBV3-1 (or the pseudogene TRBV3-2) and TRBJ2-7; 10 bases align to TRBD2. Germline lookup yields CDR1 LGHDT and CDR2 YNNKEL (reference sequence). This CDR3 spans 15 amino acids. Losses at the gene ends were 4 bases for V and 3 bases for J; bases not matched to a gene: 6. The CDR3 sequence: CASSPGLADFYEQYF. CDR3 bases: TGTGCCAGCAGCCCCGGACTAGCGGATTTCTACGAGCAGTACTTC.

This clone was found once. This chain joins TRBV3-1 (or the pseudogene TRBV3-2) and TRBJ2-1; 10 nucleotides align to TRBD2. Losses at the gene ends were 6 bases for V and 1 base for J; bases not matched to a gene: 18. The germline V gene has CDR1 LGHDT and CDR2 YNNKEL (reference sequence). The CDR3 length is 20 residues. The chain's CDR3 is CASRLALASGREGSYNEQFF. The CDR3 DNA sequence: TGTGCCAGCAGACTAGCCCTGGCTAGCGGGAGAGAAGGATCCTACAATGAGCAGTTCTTC.

The V and J genes are TRBV11-3 and TRBJ2-3, with D possibly TRBD1 on 6 matching bases. The V end lost 5 bases, the J end lost 0 bases, and 9 bases lay between the germline ends. Germline V gene data show CDR1 as SGHNT and CDR2 as YENEEA. The CDR3 spans 14 residues. The CDR3 spells CASSGQTSTDTQYF. As DNA, the CDR3 is TGTGCCAGCAGCGGACAGACTAGCACAGATACGCAGTATTTT.

The genes are TRBV5-5 and TRBJ2-7; D may match TRBD1 or TRBD2 (5 bases each). The germline V gene encodes CDR1 SGHKS and CDR2 YYEKEE (reference sequence). The CDR3 is made up of 14 amino acids. The ends were cut back, 2 bases at V and 2 bases at J, with 11 bases in the middle. In DNA form, the CDR3 reads TGTGCCAGCAGCTTAGGAGAGGGGCCCTACGAGCAGTACTTC. Encoded protein: CASSLGEGPYEQYF.